The 11 T cell receptor beta chains below come from one sample, sequenced in a study of blood T cell repertoires in COVID-19. Sequencing was performed with immunoSEQ multiplex PCR; in TCRdb, only in-frame clones are kept and a portion is missing. The sample includes roughly 150,000 clones, 80% to 90% seen only once; the top ten take less than 3%. The specimen was peripheral blood. These receptors were collected from a man aged 55 to 70 with acute or convalescent COVID-19.

V is TRBV4-1 and J is TRBJ1-4; D possibly corresponds to TRBD1 (6 bases). Germline CDR1 MGHRA, CDR2 YSYEKL. The CDR3 is made up of 15 amino acids. Trimming took off 3 bases at V and 5 bases at J, with 13 bases between the two ends. The CDR3 DNA sequence: TGCGCCAGCAGCCACCTAGACAGGCAAAATGAAAAACTGTTTTTT. Protein sequence: CASSHLDRQNEKLFF.

V gene TRBV27 combines with J gene TRBJ1-1; weak D call: TRBD1 (5 bases). Trimming removed 5 bases at V and 0 bases at J, with 10 bases between. CDR1 is MNHEY, CDR2 SMNVEV, per germline (reference sequence). CDR3 length: 14 amino acids. The CDR3 here is CASSVRQMNTEAFF. The CDR3 nucleotides read TGTGCCAGCAGTGTAAGACAGATGAACACTGAAGCTTTCTTT.

The V call is TRBV4-2, the J call TRBJ1-1; no definite D call. This CDR3 has 14 amino acids. Germline V CDR1 and CDR2: LGHNA, YNFKEQ. V lost 1 base to trimming and J lost 0 bases, with 6 bases between them. The CDR3 nucleotides read TGTGCCAGCAGCCAAGGCCAGATGAACACTGAAGCTTTCTTT. Amino acid sequence: CASSQGQMNTEAFF.

The chain joins TRBV14 to TRBJ2-7; tentative D call: TRBD1 (5 bases). The CDR3 has 13 residues. CDR1 SGHDN and CDR2 FVKESK come from the germline V gene. V lost 8 bases and J lost 1, with 12 bases in between. The CDR3 nucleotides read TGTGCCAGCGGCGTAAGGGGTTCCTACGAGCAGTACTTC. Protein: CASGVRGSYEQYF.

This chain uses TRBV7-3 with TRBJ1-6, with D possibly being TRBD1 (5 bases). Trimming took off 3 bases at V and 10 bases at J, with 13 bases between the two ends. The CDR3 has 14 residues. The germline gives CDR1 SGHTA, CDR2 FQGTGA. The CDR3, as DNA: TGTGCCAGCAGCTTGGCAGGGCCACGCTCACCCCTCCACTTT. Its protein product is CASSLAGPRSPLHF.

This clone appeared a single time. The chain uses TRBV5-1 and TRBJ2-3, with 10 bases identical to TRBD2. In germline, CDR1 is SGHRS, CDR2 YFSETQ. The J segment lost 2 bases and the V segment lost 4 bases, leaving 4 bases of the junction unmatched. CDR3 size: 15 residues. The CDR3 nucleotides are TGCGCCAGCAGCATCGGGACTAGCGACACAGATACGCAGTATTTT. Translation: CASSIGTSDTDTQYF.

This rearrangement joins TRBV7-8 to TRBJ1-2, with D uncertain. Trimming shortened V by 2 bases and J by 0 bases, and 16 bases separated the two germline ends. Germline lookup yields CDR1 SGHVS and CDR2 FQNEAQ. This CDR3 has 17 amino acids. The chain's CDR3 is CASSLIVRGPANYGYTF. The CDR3 DNA sequence: TGTGCCAGCAGCTTAATTGTGCGAGGGCCTGCTAACTATGGCTACACCTTC.

The V and J genes are TRBV7-2 and TRBJ1-5; TRBD1 matches at 7 bases. The V gene's germline CDR1 is SGHTA and CDR2 FQGNSA. The ends lost 7 bases at V and 8 bases at J; junction bases unmatched: 14. CDR3 length: 15 residues. DNA for the CDR3: TGTGCCAGCACCCCAGGAGGGGGCGTTCTGAAGCCCCAGCATTTT. Translating it yields CASTPGGGVLKPQHF.

The CDR3 sequence is CASSQRGVHTGELFF. CDR3 sequence (DNA): TGTGCCAGCAGCCAACGGGGGGTTCACACCGGGGAGCTGTTTTTT. The chain is built from TRBV3-1 (or the pseudogene TRBV3-2) and TRBJ2-2; 7 bases map to TRBD2. The CDR3 length is 15 residues. CDR1 LGHDT and CDR2 YNNKEL come from the germline V gene (reference sequence). Germline trimming cut 2 bases from V and 3 bases from J; bases unmatched to any gene: 3.

This clone was counted once. The rearrangement joins TRBV2 to TRBJ1-3; TRBD1 matches at 7 bases. The length of the CDR3 is 15 residues. Germline V gene data show CDR1 as SNHLY and CDR2 as FYNNEI. The V gene end was trimmed by 4 bases and the J gene end by 2 bases; junction bases not matched to a gene: 5. CDR3 loop: CASSVKGAPGNTIYF. CDR3 DNA sequence: TGTGCCAGCAGTGTTAAGGGGGCGCCTGGAAACACCATATATTTT.

The V gene is TRBV19, the J gene TRBJ1-1, with a tentative D call TRBD1 (5 bases). The V end lost 5 bases, the J end lost 7 bases, and 11 bases lay between the germline ends. This CDR3 contains 12 residues. Germline values: CDR1 LNHDA, CDR2 SQIVND (reference sequence). CDR3 sequence: CASSHRTSEAFF. The CDR3 bases are TGTGCCAGTAGTCACAGGACCAGTGAAGCTTTCTTT.